A single sample is the source of the 9 T cell receptor beta chains below, sequenced in a study of control samples from healthy donors and cancer patients. Only in-frame clones appear in the TCRdb table, and some are missing; sequencing was by immunoSEQ multiplex PCR. Among 90,000 or so clones listed, less than 90% were seen once. The specimen sequenced was blood. The receptor source for this set is a woman in her seventies in good health.

V gene TRBV24-1 combines with J gene TRBJ2-1; 12 nucleotides match TRBD1. CDR3 length: 14 residues. The V gene's germline CDR1 is KGHDR and CDR2 SFDVKD. V lost 5 bases and J lost 8; bases outside the gene matches: 3. The CDR3 nucleotides are TGTGCCACCAGTGGGGACAGGGGGCACGATGAGCAGTTCTTC. This sequence encodes CATSGDRGHDEQFF.

V usage is TRBV7-9 and J usage is TRBJ2-3, with D hard to call. V was clipped by 6 bases and J by 5 bases, with 12 bases between them. The CDR3 extends over 13 amino acids. Germline V gives CDR1 SEHNR, CDR2 FQNEAQ (reference sequence). The CDR3 loop reads CASSSDWKDTQYF. CDR3 in DNA: TGTGCCAGCAGTTCTGACTGGAAAGATACGCAGTATTTT.

V and J are TRBV30 and TRBJ2-6; D gene ambiguous. This CDR3 is 13 amino acids long. From germline, CDR1 is GTSNPN and CDR2 SVGIG (reference sequence). The germline V and J ends were trimmed by 3 bases and 4 bases, with 7 bases remaining between them. The CDR3 nucleotides read TGTGCCTGGAGAGGGTTCGGGGCCAACGTCCTGACTTTC. Translated, it gives CAWRGFGANVLTF.

V usage is TRBV6-5 and J usage is TRBJ1-5; no clear D gene. V was cut by 4 bases and J by 3 bases, with 7 bases left in between. CDR3 length: 13 amino acids. The germline CDR1 and CDR2 sequences are MNHEY and SVGAGI. CDR3 nucleotide sequence: TGTGCCAGCAGTTGGGCCTCCAATCAGCCCCAGCATTTT. Its protein product is CASSWASNQPQHF.

There are a few counts of this clone. The chain couples TRBV5-1 to TRBJ2-7, with D possibly TRBD1 on 5 matching bases. Per germline, CDR1 SGHRS and CDR2 YFSETQ. This CDR3 is 12 amino acids long. The V end was cut by 5 bases, the J end by 1 base, with 7 bases between. CDR3 residues: CASSQGSYEQYF. The CDR3 DNA sequence: TGCGCCAGCAGTCAGGGTTCCTACGAGCAGTACTTC.

The V gene is TRBV5-1, the J gene TRBJ1-2; 7 nucleotides agree with TRBD1. The germline gives CDR1 SGHRS, CDR2 YFSETQ. This CDR3 contains 14 residues. V was pared by 3 bases and J by 3 bases, with 5 bases of the junction left unmatched. The CDR3 here is CASSSGRGDYGYTF. The CDR3 DNA follows: TGCGCCAGCAGCTCGGGCAGGGGGGACTATGGCTACACCTTC. The full variable domain, its missing parts supplied by reference TRBV5-1 and TRBJ1-2, is KAGVTQTPRYLIKTRGQQVTLSCSPISGHRSVSWYQQTPGQGLQFLFEYFSETQRNKGNFPGRFSGRQFSNSRSEMNVSTLELGDSALYLCASSSGRGDYGYTFGSGTRLTVV.

The J gene is TRBJ1-1, the V gene TRBV19; D unclear. Per germline, CDR1 LNHDA and CDR2 SQIVND (reference sequence). The CDR3 consists of 13 residues. The ends were cut back, 4 bases at V and 5 bases at J, with 11 bases in the middle. The CDR3 loop reads CASSTFSETEAFF. The CDR3 coding sequence is TGTGCCAGTAGTACCTTTTCGGAGACTGAAGCTTTCTTT.

CDR3 amino acids: CASGRGGEKLFF. The CDR3 DNA reads TGTGCCAGCGGGAGGGGGGGTGAAAAACTGTTTTTT. The chain couples TRBV6-5 to TRBJ1-4; weak D call: TRBD1 (6 bases). The germline V gene encodes CDR1 MNHEY and CDR2 SVGAGI. Trimming left V 8 bases short and J 7 bases short, with 11 bases between. The CDR3 is 12 amino acids.

The chain combines TRBV5-1 with TRBJ1-3; D may be TRBD1 (5 bases). Germline V gene lookup returns CDR1 SGHRS and CDR2 YFSETQ. There are 17 residues in the CDR3. Trimming removed 0 bases at V and 3 bases at J, with 16 bases between. The CDR3 sequence is CASSLEGRTQGGNTIYF. The CDR3 DNA reads TGCGCCAGCAGCTTGGAGGGCAGGACCCAGGGTGGAAACACCATATATTTT.